The 24 T cell receptor beta chains presented below share a single source sample, sequenced in a study of T cell repertoires in cytomegalovirus infection. Using its own MiXCR run on the reads, TCRdb lists one record per CDR3 protein. The sample carries roughly 630,000 distinct CDR3 sequences, approximately 24% recorded once. The sample was CD8+ T cells from PBMCs. The source of these receptors is a human donor in good health (CMV status not recorded). Some clones in this sample may be carry-over from other donors' samples.

This clonotype was counted only a few times. This chain links TRBV7-6 with TRBJ1-5; the D is unclear. This CDR3 has 13 residues. V was trimmed by 6 bases and J by 3 bases, leaving 9 bases between them. Germline V CDR1 and CDR2: SGHVS, FNYEAQ. The CDR3 region is CASSPGYNQPQHF. The CDR3 DNA reads as TGTGCCAGCAGTCCCGGTTACAATCAGCCCCAGCATTTT.

A remark on this clonotype: A much larger clone differs by one base, so this may be a read error. J is TRBJ2-7 and V is TRBV7-8, with a weak D call TRBD2 (6 bases). CDR1 and CDR2 (germline): SGHVS, FQNEAQ. V lost 1 base to trimming and J lost 0 bases, with 13 bases between them. This CDR3 spans 16 amino acids. This CDR3 is CASSLVVLGGSYEQYV. Here the CDR3 DNA reads TGTGCCAGCAGCTTAGTCGTTTTGGGGGGCTCCTACGAGCAGTACGTC.

The CDR3 DNA follows: TGTGCCAGCAGCCTGGGTACTCGATGGGATACGCAGTATTTT. Translated, it gives CASSLGTRWDTQYF. The V gene is TRBV27, the J gene TRBJ2-3, with no clear D. This CDR3 is built from 14 residues. V lost 6 bases, J lost 6 bases, and 16 bases lay in between. In germline, CDR1 is MNHEY, CDR2 SMNVEV (reference sequence).

This clonotype occurred many times. This sequence joins TRBV28 and TRBJ2-2; a possible D gene is TRBD2 (6 bases). The germline CDR1 and CDR2 sequences are MDHEN and SYDVKM. This CDR3 region has 15 residues. Trimming took 4 bases from V and 5 from J, leaving 14 bases between them. CDR3 in amino acids: CASSSGSVVTGELFF. In DNA form, the CDR3 reads TGTGCCAGCAGTTCCGGGAGCGTCGTTACCGGGGAGCTGTTTTTT.

This clonotype occurred a few times. This chain uses TRBV28 with TRBJ1-4; 8 bases agree with TRBD1. Germline CDR1 is MDHEN and CDR2 is SYDVKM. The CDR3 consists of 15 residues. Unmatched junction bases numbered 5, after V lost 3 bases and J lost 5 bases. The DNA of the CDR3 is TGTGCCAGCAGTTTGACACAGGGGGTAAATGAAAAACTGTTTTTT. Encoded protein: CASSLTQGVNEKLFF.

This clonotype appeared many times. Written as DNA, the CDR3 is TGTGCCAGCAGCTTAGGGGTCAGGGGTCGCACCGGGGAGCTGTTTTTT. Encoded protein: CASSLGVRGRTGELFF. This chain connects TRBV11-2 to TRBJ2-2; possibly TRBD1 for D (6 bases). Germline lookup yields CDR1 SGHAT and CDR2 FQNNGV. The CDR3 runs to 16 residues. The V gene lost 1 base and the J gene lost 4 bases, with 13 bases spanning the gap.

This clonotype was counted many times. DNA of the CDR3: TGCAGTGCTAGAGATTATCAGGGGGCGACGATTCGCCCCGGGGAGCTGTTTTTT. Encoded protein: CSARDYQGATIRPGELFF. V gene TRBV20-1 combines with J gene TRBJ2-2; 8 bases align to TRBD1. Unmatched junction bases numbered 15, after V lost 0 bases and J lost 6 bases. The CDR3 extends over 18 amino acids. CDR1 DFQATT and CDR2 SNEGSKA come from the germline V gene (reference sequence).

The chain links TRBV12-3 or TRBV12-4 to TRBJ1-1, with 9 bases aligning to TRBD1. Trimming cost V 7 bases and J 8 bases; bases outside gene matches: 8. There are 13 residues in the CDR3. In DNA form, the CDR3 reads TGTGCCAGCAAGGTGACAGGGGGGCCCGAAGCTTTCTTT. This gives the protein CASKVTGGPEAFF.

Concerning this clonotype itself: Being one base from a much bigger clone, this may be a read error. The V and J genes are TRBV6-6 and TRBJ1-1; D is unclear. The CDR3 covers 17 residues. Trimming shortened V by 5 bases and J by 2 bases, and 21 bases separated the two germline ends. Germline V gene lookup returns CDR1 MNHNY and CDR2 SVGAGI (reference sequence). The CDR3 reads CASSIALVRNLNTEAFF. The CDR3 DNA reads TGTGCCAGCAGTATTGCCCTAGTCAGGAACTTAAACACTGAAGCTTTCTTT.

Concerning this clonotype: This may arise from a read error, as a much more abundant clone is one base away. The chain couples TRBV6-2 or TRBV6-3 to TRBJ2-6; perhaps TRBD1 as D (6 bases). Germline CDR1 MNHEY, CDR2 SVGEGT. The CDR3 sequence is 19 residues long. V shed 4 bases and J shed 2 bases, with 21 bases lying between them. The CDR3: CASSSLPRTVIAGANVLTF. In DNA form, the CDR3 reads TGTGCCAGCAGTTCGCTCCCCAGGACAGTAATCGCTGGGGCCAACGTCCTGACTTTC.

This clonotype was seen ten or more times. This sequence joins TRBV7-6 and TRBJ2-1, with D possibly TRBD2 on 5 matching bases. The CDR3 loop spans 15 amino acids. V lost 5 bases and J lost 6, with 17 bases in between. In germline, CDR1 is SGHVS, CDR2 FNYEAQ. The CDR3 DNA reads as TGTGCCAGCAGCCAAATCGAGGGTCCTGGCAATGAGCAGTTCTTC. Its protein is CASSQIEGPGNEQFF.

There are many counts of this clonotype. The chain couples TRBV7-8 to TRBJ2-7; 7 bases are a match to TRBD1. The germline CDR1 and CDR2 sequences are SGHVS and FQNEAQ. The CDR3 is 17 residues long. With 0 bases clipped from V and 0 bases from J, the junction kept 8 bases outside the gene matches. In DNA form, the CDR3 reads TGTGCCAGCAGCTTAGCATGGTCAGGGGGTAACTCCTACGAGCAGTACTTC. It translates to CASSLAWSGGNSYEQYF.

In its sample, this clonotype was seen many times. The chain links TRBV7-8 to TRBJ2-3; D is unresolved. V was shortened by 3 bases and J by 2 bases, with 9 bases between the two germline ends. The CDR3 runs to 14 residues. CDR1 is SGHVS, CDR2 FQNEAQ, per germline. In DNA form, the CDR3 reads TGTGCCAGCAGCTTTGGGCCTCTCACAGATACGCAGTATTTT. This translates into CASSFGPLTDTQYF.

This clonotype was observed at least ten times. The J gene is TRBJ2-7, the V gene TRBV6-2 or TRBV6-3, with D perhaps TRBD1 or TRBD2 (5 bases each). V gave up 3 bases and J gave up 3 bases, with 9 bases separating them. In germline, CDR1 is MNHEY, CDR2 SVGEGT. The CDR3 contains 13 residues. The chain's CDR3 is CASSYGTLYEQYV. CDR3 nucleotides: TGTGCCAGCAGTTATGGGACGCTCTACGAGCAGTACGTC.

V usage is TRBV19 and J usage is TRBJ2-1; maybe TRBD2 (6 bases). CDR1 LNHDA and CDR2 SQIVND come from the germline V gene (reference sequence). The CDR3 consists of 16 residues. V lost 4 bases to trimming and J lost 0 bases, with 13 bases between them. The CDR3 DNA is TGTGCCAGTAGTACCGAACTAGCAGACTCCTACAATGAGCAGTTCTTC. The encoded protein is CASSTELADSYNEQFF.

This clonotype occurred a few times. The gene calls are TRBV6-1 and TRBJ2-7, with a tentative D call TRBD1 (5 bases). The CDR3 spans 15 residues. V lost 2 bases, J lost 4 bases, and 15 bases lay in between. Germline lookup yields CDR1 MNHNS and CDR2 SASEGT. The CDR3 loop is CASSELRGVWYEQYF. Here the CDR3 DNA reads TGTGCCAGCAGTGAATTAAGGGGCGTGTGGTACGAGCAGTACTTC.

The gene calls are TRBV6-5 and TRBJ1-2, with D hard to call. This CDR3 has 15 amino acids. Trimming took off 5 bases at V and 0 bases at J, with 13 bases between the two ends. The germline gives CDR1 MNHEY, CDR2 SVGAGI. The CDR3 reads CASSENWDTNYGYTF. In nucleotides, the CDR3 is TGTGCCAGCAGTGAGAATTGGGATACTAACTATGGCTACACCTTC.

The chain recombines TRBV29-1 with TRBJ2-7, with D uncertain. V lost 0 bases, J lost 4 bases, and 7 bases lay in between. This CDR3 has 12 residues. CDR1 SQVTM and CDR2 ANQGSEA come from the germline V gene. The DNA for the CDR3 is TGCAGCGTTGAAGATATTGGATACGAGCAGTACTTC. It translates to CSVEDIGYEQYF.

This clonotype was seen a handful of times. The CDR3 DNA is TGTGCCAGCAGACCTGACAGTACCCTAGCCAAAAACATTCAGTACTTC. Amino acid sequence: CASRPDSTLAKNIQYF. This chain uses TRBV2 with TRBJ2-4, with D possibly being TRBD1 (5 bases). Germline-derived CDR1 and CDR2 are SNHLY and FYNNEI. Trimming left V 6 bases short and J 0 bases short, with 15 bases between. The CDR3 is 16 residues long.

This clonotype was observed a handful of times. The chain is built from TRBV10-3 and TRBJ2-2, with D unresolved. V dropped 10 bases and J dropped 4 bases, with 10 bases sitting between them. CDR1 and CDR2 (germline): ENHRY, SYGVKD. This CDR3 spans 12 amino acids. Here the CDR3 reads CATFMLTGELFF. Here the CDR3 DNA reads TGTGCCACCTTCATGCTCACCGGGGAGCTGTTTTTT.

This clonotype appeared many times. The chain carries TRBV7-2 and TRBJ2-1; a possible D gene is TRBD2 (6 bases). V gave up 5 bases and J gave up 1 base, with 12 bases separating them. Germline CDR1 is SGHTA and CDR2 is FQGNSA. The CDR3 is made up of 15 amino acids. CDR3 coding DNA: TGTGCCAGCAGCCTGAGACTAGGTTCCTACAATGAGCAGTTCTTC. This codes for CASSLRLGSYNEQFF.

The table lists this clonotype with many counts. CDR3 nucleotide sequence: TGTGCCAGCAGCCCCGGTTTCAGCGGGGGGCTGGACGAGCAGTACTTC. Protein product: CASSPGFSGGLDEQYF. The genes are TRBV7-8 and TRBJ2-7; 9 bases are shared with TRBD2. J lost 5 bases, V lost 5 bases, and 13 bases had no gene match. This CDR3 contains 16 residues. CDR1 and CDR2 from the germline V gene are SGHVS and FQNEAQ.

In this sample, this clonotype turned up a few times. The rearrangement uses TRBV28 and TRBJ2-2; D possibly corresponds to TRBD2 (6 bases). The V gene lost 3 bases and the J gene lost 1 base, with 12 bases spanning the gap. The CDR3 sequence is 16 residues long. From germline, CDR1 is MDHEN and CDR2 SYDVKM. The CDR3: CASSFPPGGNTGELFF. DNA of the CDR3: TGTGCCAGCAGTTTTCCCCCCGGGGGGAACACCGGGGAGCTGTTTTTT.

This clonotype was picked up a small number of times. The chain has TRBV7-9 and TRBJ2-1; 8 nucleotides line up with TRBD2. The germline CDR1 and CDR2 sequences are SEHNR and FQNEAQ (reference sequence). The CDR3 spans 15 residues. The trim removed 2 bases at V and 7 bases at J, leaving 7 bases unmatched. The CDR3 protein is CASSLRLAPENEQFF. In DNA, the CDR3 is TGTGCCAGCAGCTTAAGACTAGCGCCGGAGAATGAGCAGTTCTTC.